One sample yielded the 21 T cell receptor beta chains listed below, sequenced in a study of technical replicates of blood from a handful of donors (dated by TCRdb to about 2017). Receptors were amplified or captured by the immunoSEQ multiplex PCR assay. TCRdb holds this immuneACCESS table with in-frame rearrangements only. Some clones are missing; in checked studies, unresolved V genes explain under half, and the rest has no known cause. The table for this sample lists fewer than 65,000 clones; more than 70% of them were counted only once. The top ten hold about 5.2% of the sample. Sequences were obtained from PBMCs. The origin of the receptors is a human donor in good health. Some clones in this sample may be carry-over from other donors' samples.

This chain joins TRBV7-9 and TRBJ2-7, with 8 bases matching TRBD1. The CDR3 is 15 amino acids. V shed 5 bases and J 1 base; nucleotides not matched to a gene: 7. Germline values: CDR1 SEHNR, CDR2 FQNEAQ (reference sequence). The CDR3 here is CASSLGDRRSYEQYF. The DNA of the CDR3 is TGTGCCAGCAGCCTGGGGGACAGGAGATCCTACGAGCAGTACTTC.

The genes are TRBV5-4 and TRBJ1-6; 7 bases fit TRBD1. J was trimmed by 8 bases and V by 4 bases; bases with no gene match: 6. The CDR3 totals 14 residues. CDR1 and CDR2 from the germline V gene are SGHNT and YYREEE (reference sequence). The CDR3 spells CASSLDRDHSPLHF. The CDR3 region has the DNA TGTGCCAGCAGCCTTGACAGGGATCATTCACCCCTCCACTTT.

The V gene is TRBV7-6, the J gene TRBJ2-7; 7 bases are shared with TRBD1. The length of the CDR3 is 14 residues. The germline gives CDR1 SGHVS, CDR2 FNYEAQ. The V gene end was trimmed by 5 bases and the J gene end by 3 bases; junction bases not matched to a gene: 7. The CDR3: CASSARTGHYEQYF. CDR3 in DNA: TGTGCCAGCAGCGCCCGGACAGGCCACTACGAGCAGTACTTC. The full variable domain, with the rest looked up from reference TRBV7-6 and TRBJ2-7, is GAGVSQSPRYKVTKRGQDVALRCDPISGHVSLYWYRQALGQGPEFLTYFNYEAQQDKSGLPNDRFSAERPEGSISTLTIQRTEQRDSAMYRCASSARTGHYEQYFGPGTRLTVT.

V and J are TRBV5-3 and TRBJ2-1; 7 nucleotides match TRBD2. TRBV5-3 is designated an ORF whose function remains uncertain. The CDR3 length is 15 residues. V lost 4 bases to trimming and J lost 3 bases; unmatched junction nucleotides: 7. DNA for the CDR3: TGTGCCAGAAGCCGTAAGCGGGATGTCTACAATGAGCAGTTCTTC. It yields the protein CARSRKRDVYNEQFF.

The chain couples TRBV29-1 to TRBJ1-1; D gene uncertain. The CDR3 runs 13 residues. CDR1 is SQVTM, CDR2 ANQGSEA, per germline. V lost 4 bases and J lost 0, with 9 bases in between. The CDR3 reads CSVGVSMNTEAFF. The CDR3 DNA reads TGCAGCGTTGGTGTAAGCATGAACACTGAAGCTTTCTTT.

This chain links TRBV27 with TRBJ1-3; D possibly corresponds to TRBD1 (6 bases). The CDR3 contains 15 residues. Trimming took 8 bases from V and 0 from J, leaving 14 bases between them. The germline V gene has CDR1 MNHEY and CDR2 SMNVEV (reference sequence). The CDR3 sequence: CASPRGHSSGNTIYF. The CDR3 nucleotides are TGTGCCAGCCCTAGGGGACACTCCTCTGGAAACACCATATATTTT.

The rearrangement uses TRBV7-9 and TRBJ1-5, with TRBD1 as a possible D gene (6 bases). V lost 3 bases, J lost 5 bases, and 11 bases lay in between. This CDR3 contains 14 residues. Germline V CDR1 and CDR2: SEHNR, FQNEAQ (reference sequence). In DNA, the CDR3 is TGTGCCAGCAGCTTCGGGACAATTGATCAGCCCCAGCATTTT. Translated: CASSFGTIDQPQHF. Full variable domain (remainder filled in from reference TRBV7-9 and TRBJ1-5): DTGVSQNPRHKITKRGQNVTFRCDPISEHNRLYWYRQTLGQGPEFLTYFQNEAQLEKSRLLSDRFSAERPKGSFSTLEIQRTEQGDSAMYLCASSFGTIDQPQHFGDGTRLSIL.

For the CDR3, the DNA is TGTGCCTGGAGTGTAGACTACAATCAGCCCCAGCATTTT. Protein product: CAWSVDYNQPQHF. The chain employs TRBV30 and TRBJ1-5; D is undetermined. V lost 0 bases to trimming and J lost 3 bases, with 6 bases between them. The CDR3 sequence is 13 residues long. CDR1 GTSNPN and CDR2 SVGIG come from the germline V gene (reference sequence).

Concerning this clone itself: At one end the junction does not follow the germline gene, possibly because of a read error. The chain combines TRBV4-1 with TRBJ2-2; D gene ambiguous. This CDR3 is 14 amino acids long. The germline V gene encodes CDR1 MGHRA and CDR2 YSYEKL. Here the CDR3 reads CASSQARNTGELFF. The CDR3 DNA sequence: TGCGCCAGCAGTCAAGCCAGGAACACCGGGGAGCTGTTTTTT.

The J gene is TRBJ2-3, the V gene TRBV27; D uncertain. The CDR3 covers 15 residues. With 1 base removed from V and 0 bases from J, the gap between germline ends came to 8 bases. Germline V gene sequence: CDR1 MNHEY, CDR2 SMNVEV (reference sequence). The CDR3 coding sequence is TGTGCCAGCAGTTTATTTTCGGTTAGCACAGATACGCAGTATTTT. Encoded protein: CASSLFSVSTDTQYF.

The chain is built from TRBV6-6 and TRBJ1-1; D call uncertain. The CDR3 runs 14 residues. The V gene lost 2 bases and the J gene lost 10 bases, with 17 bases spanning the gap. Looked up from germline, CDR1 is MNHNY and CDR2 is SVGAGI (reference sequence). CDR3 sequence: CASSYALTPLIAFF. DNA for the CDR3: TGTGCCAGCAGTTACGCGCTTACTCCTCTTATAGCTTTCTTT.

In DNA, the CDR3 is TGTGCCAGCAGCCCCTACGGTGGTCCCTACGAGCAGTACTTC. Its protein product is CASSPYGGPYEQYF. The chain has TRBV4-2 and TRBJ2-7; no clear D. This CDR3 has 14 amino acids. Looked up from germline, CDR1 is LGHNA and CDR2 is YNFKEQ. V lost 4 bases and J lost 2, with 12 bases in between.

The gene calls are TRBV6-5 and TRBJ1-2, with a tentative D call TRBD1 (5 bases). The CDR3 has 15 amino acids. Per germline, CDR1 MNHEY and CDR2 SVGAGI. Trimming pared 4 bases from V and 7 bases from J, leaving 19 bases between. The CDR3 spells CASSLAGNLYVGYTF. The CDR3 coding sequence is TGTGCCAGCAGTTTGGCAGGGAACCTCTATGTTGGCTACACCTTC.

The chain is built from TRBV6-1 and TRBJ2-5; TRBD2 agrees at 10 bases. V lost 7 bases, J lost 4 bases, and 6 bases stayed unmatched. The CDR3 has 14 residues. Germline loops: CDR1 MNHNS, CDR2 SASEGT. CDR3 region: CASTSGGVAETQYF. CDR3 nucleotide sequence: TGTGCCAGCACCAGCGGGGGGGTTGCAGAGACCCAGTACTTC.

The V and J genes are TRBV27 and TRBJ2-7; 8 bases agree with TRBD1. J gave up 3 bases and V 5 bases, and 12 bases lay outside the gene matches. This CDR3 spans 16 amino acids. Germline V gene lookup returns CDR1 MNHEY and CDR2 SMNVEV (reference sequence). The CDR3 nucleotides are TGTGCCAGCAGTCTTCAGGTGGACAGGGCATACTACGAGCAGTACTTC. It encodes CASSLQVDRAYYEQYF.

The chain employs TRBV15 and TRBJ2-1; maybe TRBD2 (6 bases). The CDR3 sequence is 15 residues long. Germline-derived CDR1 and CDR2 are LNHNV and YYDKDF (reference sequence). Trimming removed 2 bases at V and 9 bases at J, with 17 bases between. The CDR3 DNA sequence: TGTGCCACCAGCAGATCTAGCGTAGGGGCATCTGAGCAGTTCTTC. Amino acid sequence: CATSRSSVGASEQFF. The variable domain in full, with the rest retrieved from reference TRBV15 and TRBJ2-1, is DAMVIQNPRYQVTQFGKPVTLSCSQTLNHNVMYWYQQKSSQAPKLLFHYYDKDFNNEADTPDNFQSRRPNTSFCFLDIRSPGLGDTAMYLCATSRSSVGASEQFFGPGTRLTVL.

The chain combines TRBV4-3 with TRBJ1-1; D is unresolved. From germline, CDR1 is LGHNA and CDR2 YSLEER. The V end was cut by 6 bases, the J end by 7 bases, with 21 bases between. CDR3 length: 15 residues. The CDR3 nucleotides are TGCGCCAGCAGTCAATACACGGCGGGTGGAGTTGAAGCTTTCTTT. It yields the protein CASSQYTAGGVEAFF.

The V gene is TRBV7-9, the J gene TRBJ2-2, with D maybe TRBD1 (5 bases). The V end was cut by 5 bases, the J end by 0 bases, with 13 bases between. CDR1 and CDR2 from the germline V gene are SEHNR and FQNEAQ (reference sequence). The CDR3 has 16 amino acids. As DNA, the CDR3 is TGTGCCAGCAGCCAGACGACAGTGACGAACACCGGGGAGCTGTTTTTT. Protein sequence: CASSQTTVTNTGELFF. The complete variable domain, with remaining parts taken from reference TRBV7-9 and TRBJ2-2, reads DTGVSQNPRHKITKRGQNVTFRCDPISEHNRLYWYRQTLGQGPEFLTYFQNEAQLEKSRLLSDRFSAERPKGSFSTLEIQRTEQGDSAMYLCASSQTTVTNTGELFFGEGSRLTVL.

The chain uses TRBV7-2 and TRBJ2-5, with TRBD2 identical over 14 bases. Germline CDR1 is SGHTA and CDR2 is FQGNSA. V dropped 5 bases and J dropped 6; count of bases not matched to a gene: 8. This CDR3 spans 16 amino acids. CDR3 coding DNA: TGTGCCAGCAGCAACACTGGGACTAGCGGGAGTCAGACCCAGTACTTC. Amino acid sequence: CASSNTGTSGSQTQYF.

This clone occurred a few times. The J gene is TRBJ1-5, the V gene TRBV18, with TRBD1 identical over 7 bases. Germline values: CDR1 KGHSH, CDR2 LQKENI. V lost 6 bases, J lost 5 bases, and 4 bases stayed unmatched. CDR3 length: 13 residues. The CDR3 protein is CASSNDRDQPQHF. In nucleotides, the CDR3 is TGTGCCAGCTCTAATGACAGGGATCAGCCCCAGCATTTT.

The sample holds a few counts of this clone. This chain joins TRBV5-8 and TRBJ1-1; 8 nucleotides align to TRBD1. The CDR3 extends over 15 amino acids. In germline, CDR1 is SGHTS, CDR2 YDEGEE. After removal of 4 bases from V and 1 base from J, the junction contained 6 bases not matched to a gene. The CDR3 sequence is CASSTRQGKNTEAFF. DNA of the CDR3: TGTGCCAGCAGCACGCGACAGGGGAAGAACACTGAAGCTTTCTTT.